This T cell receptor beta chain was captured in a study of cytomegalovirus exposure and HLA in healthy donors. Study-level results: Cytomegalovirus association was assigned to under 200 TCR beta chains.

The CDR3 spans 13 residues. The germline V gene encodes CDR1 MRHNA and CDR2 SNTAGT. Trimming removed 4 bases from V and 5 bases from J; junction bases left unmatched: 4. Clones were read by immunoSEQ multiplex PCR, and TCRdb kept only the in-frame ones, dropping some. The repertoire includes some 160,000 clones, more than 75% of them detected once, and around 3% sits in the top ten. Only a few counts were recorded for this clone. Its antigen remains unknown. Sequencing input: PBMCs. The TCR was taken from a man aged 18 to 29 in good health and CMV-seronegative. The J gene is TRBJ2-7, the V gene TRBV6-4; 8 bases are shared with TRBD1. This CDR3 reads CASSADRGDEQYF. CDR3 bases: TGTGCCAGCAGTGCCGACAGGGGTGACGAGCAGTACTTC.